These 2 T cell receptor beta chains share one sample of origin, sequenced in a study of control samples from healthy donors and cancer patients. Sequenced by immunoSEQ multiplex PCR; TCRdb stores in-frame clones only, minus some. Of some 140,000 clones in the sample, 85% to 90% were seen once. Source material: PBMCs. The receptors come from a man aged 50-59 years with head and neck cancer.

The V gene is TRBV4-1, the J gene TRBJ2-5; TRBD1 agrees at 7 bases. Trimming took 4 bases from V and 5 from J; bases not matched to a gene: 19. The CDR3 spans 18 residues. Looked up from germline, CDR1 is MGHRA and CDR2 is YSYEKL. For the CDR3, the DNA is TGCGCCAGCAGCCCAACCCCTCGTGTAGGGGGCGCCTTGGAGACCCAGTACTTC. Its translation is CASSPTPRVGGALETQYF.

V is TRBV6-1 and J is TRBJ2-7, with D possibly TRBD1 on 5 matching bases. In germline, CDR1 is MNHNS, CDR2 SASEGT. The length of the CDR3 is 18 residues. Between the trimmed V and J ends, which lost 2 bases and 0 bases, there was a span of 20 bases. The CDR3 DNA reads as TGTGCCAGCAGTGAATTCCGTTCGACAGAATGGGTCTCCTACGAGCAGTACTTC. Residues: CASSEFRSTEWVSYEQYF.